The next 10 T cell receptor beta chains were all read from a single sample in a study of tumor-infiltrating T cells and Merkel cell polyomavirus. Study information: The T cells studied were KLL-specific CD8+ cells against Merkel polyomavirus.

Every patient's tumor was robustly positive for Merkel cell polyomavirus Large T antigen on immunohistochemistry. TCRdb keeps only in-frame clones here, not all; method: immunoSEQ multiplex PCR. Of around 25,000 clones detected, 87% appear once; the ten largest clones hold more than 2.5%. Sequenced sample: lymph node tissue. These receptors originate from a man in his fifties or sixties with Merkel cell carcinoma.

The CDR3 protein is CASSYSGQGGNTIYF. In nucleotides, the CDR3 is TGTGCCAGCAGTTACTCGGGGCAGGGAGGGAACACCATATATTTT. The chain carries TRBV6-6 and TRBJ1-3; tentatively, D is TRBD1 (5 bases). CDR3 length equals 15 residues. Per germline, CDR1 MNHNY and CDR2 SVGAGI (reference sequence). V was pared by 0 bases and J by 7 bases, with 13 bases between.

The chain employs TRBV9 and TRBJ2-1; D is uncertain. CDR1 is SGDLS, CDR2 YYNGEE, per germline. With 0 bases removed from V and 4 bases from J, the gap between germline ends came to 8 bases. CDR3 length: 14 residues. CDR3 region: CASSVGESYNEQFF. CDR3 coding DNA: TGTGCCAGCAGCGTAGGCGAGAGTTACAATGAGCAGTTCTTC.

The rearrangement uses TRBV6-6 and TRBJ2-1; possible D gene TRBD2, 5 bases. The CDR3 loop spans 13 amino acids. Germline CDR1 MNHNY, CDR2 SVGAGI (reference sequence). With 0 bases removed from V and 13 bases from J, the gap between germline ends came to 13 bases. DNA of the CDR3: TGTGCCAGCAGTTACTCGATAGGAGGCGTACAGTTCTTC. Translation: CASSYSIGGVQFF.

This clone was detected once. The chain combines TRBV2 with TRBJ2-3; 10 bases match TRBD2. The J segment lost 5 bases and the V segment lost 6 bases, leaving 8 bases of the junction unmatched. In germline, CDR1 is SNHLY, CDR2 FYNNEI. CDR3 length: 15 amino acids. CDR3 protein: CASSPGLAAGDTQYF. The DNA for the CDR3 is TGTGCCAGCAGCCCCGGACTAGCGGCAGGAGATACGCAGTATTTT.

CDR3 coding DNA: TGTGCCAGCAGCCGCCTCCAAGGAGGAGCCTATGGCTACACCTTC. This translates into CASSRLQGGAYGYTF. The rearrangement links TRBV14 to TRBJ1-2, with D uncertain. The CDR3 is 15 amino acids. The germline gives CDR1 SGHDN, CDR2 FVKESK. V was trimmed by 4 bases and J by 4 bases, leaving 16 bases between them.

The chain uses TRBV28 and TRBJ2-1; 8 bases align to TRBD2. Germline CDR1 reads MDHEN; CDR2 reads SYDVKM. The CDR3 runs to 17 residues. Trimming cost V 2 bases and J 9 bases; bases outside gene matches: 15. CDR3 bases: TGTGCCAGCAGTTTAGGGCTAGCGGGCCCCCGAGGGGGTGAGCAGTTCTTC. Protein product: CASSLGLAGPRGGEQFF. The full variable domain, completed using reference TRBV28 and TRBJ2-1, is DVKVTQSSRYLVKRTGEKVFLECVQDMDHENMFWYRQDPGLGLRLIYFSYDVKMKEKGDIPEGYSVSREKKERFSLILESASTNQTSMYLCASSLGLAGPRGGEQFFGPGTRLTVL.

The chain links TRBV7-2 to TRBJ1-5, with 7 positions matching TRBD1. V gave up 6 bases and J gave up 6 bases; unmatched junction bases: 17. The CDR3 sequence is 17 residues long. The germline V gene encodes CDR1 SGHTA and CDR2 FQGNSA. This CDR3 reads CASSQTGTELRRQPQHF. CDR3 in DNA: TGTGCCAGCAGTCAGACCGGGACAGAGCTAAGGCGTCAGCCCCAGCATTTT. The complete variable domain, with remaining parts taken from reference TRBV7-2 and TRBJ1-5, reads GAGVSQSPSNKVTEKGKDVELRCDPISGHTALYWYRQSLGQGLEFLIYFQGNSAPDKSGLPSDRFSAERTGGSVSTLTIQRTQQEDSAVYLCASSQTGTELRRQPQHFGDGTRLSIL.

In this sample, this clone turned up a few times. The chain combines TRBV5-4 with TRBJ1-4, with 8 bases that match TRBD1. Germline V gene sequence: CDR1 SGHNT, CDR2 YYREEE (reference sequence). Trimming cost V 5 bases and J 7 bases; bases outside gene matches: 7. The CDR3 consists of 14 residues. CDR3 protein: CASSLGQGGEKLFF. The CDR3 coding sequence is TGTGCCAGCAGTCTCGGACAGGGTGGTGAAAAACTGTTTTTT.

The CDR3 nucleotides read TGTGCCAGTAGTACCCTCGCCGGGACTATCTCGGCGGGTGGGGAGCTGTTTTTT. Its translation is CASSTLAGTISAGGELFF. The chain uses TRBV19 and TRBJ2-2; 7 bases match TRBD2. CDR1 is LNHDA, CDR2 SQIVND, per germline (reference sequence). The ends lost 4 bases at V and 8 bases at J; junction bases unmatched: 19. This CDR3 spans 18 amino acids.

The chain couples TRBV14 to TRBJ1-1; tentative D call: TRBD1 (6 bases). Trimming took 4 bases from V and 5 from J, leaving 17 bases between them. From germline, CDR1 is SGHDN and CDR2 FVKESK. The CDR3 extends over 15 amino acids. The CDR3 here is CASSPRGRGWTEAFF. CDR3 bases: TGTGCCAGCAGCCCCAGAGGCAGGGGTTGGACTGAAGCTTTCTTT. The whole variable domain, remainder taken from reference TRBV14 and TRBJ1-1, is EAGVTQFPSHSVIEKGQTVTLRCDPISGHDNLYWYRRVMGKEIKFLLHFVKESKQDESGMPNNRFLAERTGGTYSTLKVQPAELEDSGVYFCASSPRGRGWTEAFFGQGTRLTVV.